This T cell receptor beta chain stems from a study of blood T cell repertoires in COVID-19. Study in general: Italy, Spain and the United States were the sources of the convalescent and acute COVID-19 samples. The cDNA or gDNA used as material had been derived from T cells, B-cell-depleted T cells, or PBMCs.

J was trimmed by 4 bases and V by 4 bases; bases with no gene match: 6. Germline-derived CDR1 and CDR2 are MNHEY and SMNVEV (reference sequence). The CDR3 extends over 15 amino acids. The repertoire was sequenced with immunoSEQ multiplex PCR; TCRdb's copy has only in-frame clones and lacks some. The sample includes about 250,000 clones, roughly 80% of them seen just once. This chain joins TRBV27 and TRBJ2-1; 8 positions agree with TRBD1. This receptor was obtained from an elderly man with acute or convalescent COVID-19. Sequencing was carried out using peripheral blood. CDR3 sequence reads: CASSSRTGLYNEQFF. The CDR3 nucleotides read TGTGCCAGCAGTTCCAGGACAGGGCTTTACAATGAGCAGTTCTTC.